This T cell receptor beta chain was recovered during a study of PD-1 blockade in classical Hodgkin lymphoma. The overall study: Patients were infused with nivolumab 3 mg/kg every 2 weeks.

Some clones are missing from TCRdb's copy, which holds only in-frame ones; the method was immunoSEQ multiplex PCR. There are tens of thousands of clones in the sample; around 80% occur only once, and roughly 10% lies in the top ten. The time point is: cycle 4 day 1 (C4D1), after less than 7 weeks of nivolumab. Patients all relapsed after autologous stem cell transplantation, and there was variation in brentuximab vedotin exposure. CDR3 length: 15 amino acids. With 2 bases removed from V and 4 bases from J, the gap between germline ends came to 15 bases. Per the germline V gene, CDR1 is SGHRS and CDR2 is YFSETQ.

The starting material was peripheral blood mononuclear cells (PBMCs), obtained before the fourth cycle of nivolumab. The chain links TRBV5-1 to TRBJ2-5, with D tentatively TRBD1 (6 bases). The receptor was isolated from a human donor with classical Hodgkin lymphoma. The CDR3 sequence: CASSFTTGGIETQYF. The CDR3 DNA sequence: TGCGCCAGCAGCTTTACGACAGGTGGGATAGAGACCCAGTACTTC.